The clone carrying this TCR beta chain was seen only a few times. Its specificity is unknown. The data were obtained in a study of T cells in Graves' hyperthyroidism and ophthalmopathy. Study observations and caveats: Progression to ophthalmopathy was predicted a median of roughly 6.6 months early. Blood samples included most of the expanded thyroid clonotypes exceeding 0.001.

These patients, aged 18 to 65, had recently diagnosed hyperthyroidism lasting under 2 months. The study excluded patients with uncontrolled infection, other autoimmune disease, pregnancy or lactation. Amplification targeted TCR beta CDR3 regions from RNA transcripts. HTBI primers drove first-round RT-PCR of the TCR CDR3. TCRdb reprocessed the multiplex PCR reads via MiXCR and lists one record per CDR3 protein. Among hundreds of thousands of distinct CDR3 sequences, approximately 40% were seen once, and the ten largest hold 8.9%. Trimming took 3 bases from V and 1 from J, leaving 7 bases between them. Germline V lookup: CDR1 SGHTA, CDR2 FQGNSA. This CDR3 is built from 13 residues.

The sequence came from a man between 18 and 29 years old with Graves' hyperthyroidism. The chain couples TRBV7-2 to TRBJ2-7; no firm D call. The sample was blood. CDR3: CASSFYNSYEQYF. CDR3 DNA: TGTGCCAGCAGCTTTTACAATTCCTACGAGCAGTACTTC.